A single sample is the source of the 7 T cell receptor beta chains below, sequenced in a study of STAT5B mutations in CD4+ large granular lymphocyte leukemia. Method: immunoSEQ multiplex PCR; TCRdb's copy keeps in-frame clones and lacks some. This table has 30,000 to 40,000 clones, approximately 85% appearing once. The specimen sequenced was CD4+ T cells from blood buffy coats. These receptors were collected from a human donor in good health.

The rearrangement joins TRBV30 to TRBJ1-4, with 7 bases aligning to TRBD1. CDR1 and CDR2 (germline): GTSNPN, SVGIG (reference sequence). The CDR3 loop spans 15 amino acids. Germline trimming cut 3 bases from V and 5 bases from J; bases unmatched to any gene: 9. The CDR3 DNA follows: TGTGCCTGGAGCTCGTTGACAGGGCGGAATGAAAAACTGTTTTTT. It specifies CAWSSLTGRNEKLFF.

The chain has TRBV2 and TRBJ2-2; D is perhaps TRBD1 (7 bases). V lost 3 bases, J lost 6 bases, and 14 bases lay in between. This CDR3 spans 15 amino acids. CDR1 SNHLY and CDR2 FYNNEI come from the germline V gene. As DNA, the CDR3 is TGTGCCAGCAGTGAGGAGGGGGCATTGGCCGGGGAGCTGTTTTTT. Translated: CASSEEGALAGELFF.

This clone occurred once. This chain links TRBV5-4 with TRBJ1-1; D is uncertain. The CDR3 loop spans 12 amino acids. Germline values: CDR1 SGHNT, CDR2 YYREEE (reference sequence). V was trimmed by 3 bases and J by 2 bases, leaving 5 bases between them. The CDR3 DNA is TGTGCCAGCAGCTCCCCCAACACTGAAGCTTTCTTT. The encoded protein is CASSSPNTEAFF.

The V gene is TRBV30, the J gene TRBJ2-2, with D perhaps TRBD1 or TRBD2 (7 bases each). The V and J ends lost 4 bases and 4 bases respectively, with 10 bases between them. This CDR3 comprises 13 residues. Germline CDR1 reads GTSNPN; CDR2 reads SVGIG (reference sequence). The CDR3 DNA sequence: TGTGCCTGGACAGGGGGGGTCACCGGGGAGCTGTTTTTT. It yields the protein CAWTGGVTGELFF.

CDR3 region: CASSPGQGVRETQYF. The CDR3 DNA follows: TGTGCCAGCAGCCCAGGACAGGGGGTTCGGGAGACCCAGTACTTC. The chain links TRBV13 to TRBJ2-5, with 10 bases identical to TRBD1. CDR3 length equals 15 residues. V lost 5 bases and J lost 5; bases outside the gene matches: 8. Germline CDR1 PRHDT, CDR2 FYEKMQ (reference sequence).

The chain recombines TRBV29-1 with TRBJ1-1; the D gene is possibly TRBD1 (6 bases). The V end was cut by 5 bases, the J end by 5 bases, with 21 bases between. Germline CDR1 is SQVTM and CDR2 is ANQGSEA. This CDR3 comprises 15 residues. The CDR3 nucleotides read TGCAGCGTTCCGGGGGGGGCGAGGAGTCGGACTGAAGCTTTCTTT. Translating gives CSVPGGARSRTEAFF. Full variable domain (missing parts from reference TRBV29-1 and TRBJ1-1): SAVISQKPSRDICQRGTSLTIQCQVDSQVTMMFWYRQQPGQSLTLIATANQGSEATYESGFVIDKFPISRPNLTFSTLTVSNMSPEDSSIYLCSVPGGARSRTEAFFGQGTRLTVV.

This clone was counted a single time. The gene calls are TRBV5-4 and TRBJ2-7; weak D call: TRBD2 (6 bases). Between the trimmed V and J ends, which lost 0 bases and 4 bases, there was a span of 14 bases. Germline CDR1 is SGHNT and CDR2 is YYREEE (reference sequence). The CDR3 is 15 residues long. The CDR3 sequence is CASSLAAGTRYEQYF. CDR3 nucleotides: TGTGCCAGCAGCTTGGCGGCGGGGACCCGGTACGAGCAGTACTTC. Using reference TRBV5-4 and TRBJ2-7 for the parts outside the CDR3, the full variable domain is ETGVTQSPTHLIKTRGQQVTLRCSSQSGHNTVSWYQQALGQGPQFIFQYYREEENGRGNFPPRFSGLQFPNYSSELNVNALELDDSALYLCASSLAAGTRYEQYFGPGTRLTVT.